This is a list of T cell receptor beta chains from one sample in a study of CD8+ T cells in alopecia areata. Profiled with immunoSEQ multiplex PCR; TCRdb holds only in-frame clones, not every one. This table holds some 240,000 clones, more than 45% found once. This specimen was CD4+ T cells sorted from blood, taken at week 0. These TCRs come from a human donor with alopecia areata. The CDR3 runs from the conserved cysteine through the conserved F or W. D genes are given only for firm matches. Clone size is given for some rows only: seen once, a few or many times, or a class if the clone is expanded.

>TRBV30|TRBJ1-5|.|TRBD1
TGTGCCTGGACCAAGAGAGGGGGCGGACAGCCCCAGCATTTT
CAWTKRGGGQPQHF
>TRBV18|TRBJ2-7|.|TRBD2
TGTGCCAGCTCACCACAGACTAGCGGGGGGACCCACTCCTACGAGCAGTACTTC
CASSPQTSGGTHSYEQYF
>TRBV9|TRBJ1-3|few|.
TGTGCCAGCAGCGGCCGGGACGGTGGAAACACCATATATTTT
CASSGRDGGNTIYF
>TRBV2|TRBJ2-7|.|.
TGTGCCAGCATCTATTGGTCGTACGAGCAGTACTTC
CASIYWSYEQYF
>TRBV5-8|TRBJ1-4|few|TRBD1
TGTGCCAGCAGCCCAGGGACAGGGGGCACCGCTAATGAAAAACTGTTTTTT
CASSPGTGGTANEKLFF
>TRBV6-1|TRBJ1-1|few|.
TGTGCCAGCAGTCCCTACGTGGTTGGCACTGAAGCTTTCTTT
CASSPYVVGTEAFF
>TRBV29-1|TRBJ2-1|.|TRBD2
TGCAGCGTGCTCGAGGGACTAGGGGCCTACAATGAGCAGTTCTTC
CSVLEGLGAYNEQFF
>TRBV29-1|TRBJ2-7|.|.
TGCAGCGTCCTCCCAGGTTCGCCCACTTATACCTCTCCCTACGAGCAGTACTTC
CSVLPGSPTYTSPYEQYF
>TRBV29-1|TRBJ2-7|few|.
TGCAGCGTTTGGGCTAAACTGAGTGGCGAGCAGTACTTC
CSVWAKLSGEQYF
>TRBV7-3|TRBJ2-1|.|TRBD1
TGTGCCAGCAGCTCGGGACAGGGGGCCTACAATGAGCAGTTCTTC
CASSSGQGAYNEQFF
>TRBV4-1|TRBJ1-1|.|TRBD1
TGCGCCAGCAGCCGCTTGGGACAGAAGAACACTGAAGCTTTCTTT
CASSRLGQKNTEAFF
>TRBV30|TRBJ1-5|.|.
TGTGCCTGCGGTAGGGATCAGCCCCAGCATTTT
CACGRDQPQHF
>TRBV6-5|TRBJ1-2|.|.
TGTGCCAGCAGTTCCCTCGGCTATGGCTACACCTTC
CASSSLGYGYTF
>TRBV29-1|TRBJ2-7|few|TRBD1
TGCAGCATTAGTCTCACCGGGACAGGCGGAGCCGAGCAGTACTTC
CSISLTGTGGAEQYF
>TRBV5-1|TRBJ2-5|once|.
TGCGCCAGCAGCCTGGGACCTGAAGAGACCCAGTACTTC
CASSLGPEETQYF
>TRBV11-2|TRBJ1-1|once|TRBD1
TGTGCCAGCAGCTTCCGGGACAGGGTAATTGCAAAAGCTTTCTTT
CASSFRDRVIAKAFF
>TRBV29-1|TRBJ2-7|few|.
TGCAGCGTTGAGGGGGCCACCTACGAGCAGTACTTC
CSVEGATYEQYF
>TRBV28|TRBJ1-1|.|.
TGTGCCAGCAGTCTTTCAGACAGGATGAACACTGAAGCTTTCTTT
CASSLSDRMNTEAFF
>TRBV30|TRBJ2-3|.|.
TGTGCCTGGAGTGTTATCTTTGCAGATACGCAGTATTTT
CAWSVIFADTQYF
>TRBV25-1|TRBJ2-7|.|TRBD2
TGTGCCAGCAGTGGGGGACTAGCGGGAGTTTCGTACGAGCAGTACTTC
CASSGGLAGVSYEQYF
>TRBV30|TRBJ2-7|.|TRBD2
TGTGCCTTAGGGACTAGCGGGAGCTACGAGCAGTACTTC
CALGTSGSYEQYF
>TRBV10-3|TRBJ1-1|.|.
TGTGCCATCAGTGAGTCTGGGGGCAATACTGAAGCTTTCTTT
CAISESGGNTEAFF
>TRBV23-1|TRBJ1-2|few|.
TGCGCCAGCAGTCAATCGAGAGGGGTAAACTATGGCTACACCTTC
CASSQSRGVNYGYTF
>TRBV27|TRBJ1-1|few|.
TGTGCCAGCGCCCGGGGGGGGAACACTGAAGCTTTCTTT
CASARGGNTEAFF
>TRBV27|TRBJ2-2|.|TRBD2
TGTGCCAGCAGTGCACTCAGAGCGGGAGGTTCCCCTATCACCGGGGAGCTGTTTTTT
CASSALRAGGSPITGELFF
>TRBV29-1|TRBJ1-1|few|.
TGCAGCGTTGAAGGGGCGAGACAGACTGAAGCTTTCTTT
CSVEGARQTEAFF
>TRBV2|TRBJ2-1|.|.
TGTGCCAGCATTGTGGGACGAGGGGCCAGTGAGCAGTTCTTC
CASIVGRGASEQFF
>TRBV6-6|TRBJ2-1|.|TRBD2
TGTGCCAGCAGTTATTCCGGGACTAACAATGAGCAGTTCTTC
CASSYSGTNNEQFF
>TRBV7-8|TRBJ1-5|.|.
TGTGCCAGCAGCGAGGGACGGATCAATCAGCCCCAGCATTTT
CASSEGRINQPQHF
>TRBV29-1|TRBJ1-1|few|.
TGCAGCGTTGACCCGGAAACGAACACTGAAGCTTTCTTT
CSVDPETNTEAFF
>TRBV25-1|TRBJ1-2|.|TRBD1
TGTGCCAGCAGTGGAGGGGACAGGGAACTCTATGGCTACACCTTC
CASSGGDRELYGYTF
>TRBV6-4|TRBJ2-6|.|TRBD1
TGTGCCAGCAGTTACAGGACAGGGTTTGGGGCCAACGTCCTGACTTTC
CASSYRTGFGANVLTF
>TRBV7-8|TRBJ2-7|.|TRBD2
TGTGCCAGCAGCAGGCTAGCGGGGGGACAACAGTACTTC
CASSRLAGGQQYF